Listed below are T cell receptor beta chains from one sample, sequenced in a study of early T cells in non-severe SARS-CoV-2 infection. MiXCR, applied by TCRdb to the 5' RACE reads, yields one record per CDR3 protein. The profile covers 65,000 to 95,000 distinct CDR3 sequences, with 11% to 15% appearing a single time and approximately 11% taken by the ten largest. The material sequenced was whole blood. The receptors come from an adult who was a healthcare worker with PCR-confirmed SARS-CoV-2 infection or an uninfected control (not recorded which). Each CDR3 is given without its conserved first and last residue. Each record gives: J gene, V gene, CDR3 protein.

TRBJ1-1 TRBV29-1 SVFQNTEAF
TRBJ2-5 TRBV7-8 ASSILVDRQETQY
TRBJ1-2 TRBV11-2 ASSLVPGRGNYGYT
TRBJ2-3 TRBV6-1 ASSVGFFTDTQY
TRBJ2-7 TRBV5-1 ASSLVRNEQY
TRBJ2-5 TRBV10-3 AISDPGPETQY
TRBJ2-5 TRBV6-1 ASNDQETQY
TRBJ1-2 TRBV12-3/TRBV12-4 ASSFRSGQANYGYT
TRBJ2-7 TRBV11-2 ASSLSGNLLSYEQY
TRBJ1-4 TRBV18 ASSLSSGRKNEKLF
TRBJ2-2 TRBV5-1 ASSLVEGLNTGELF
TRBJ2-7 TRBV3-1 ASSQISYEQY